The 10 T cell receptor beta chains in this list originate from one sample, sequenced in a study of cytomegalovirus exposure and HLA in healthy donors (dated by TCRdb to 2016 to 2017). Libraries came from the immunoSEQ multiplex PCR assay. The multiplex PCR relied on a mix of 60 forward primers for TCR Vbeta segments and 13 reverse primers for TCR Jbeta segments. The immuneACCESS repertoire file appears here via TCRdb, limited to in-frame rearrangements. These files lack a portion of the clones; in checked studies, under half of the deficit traces to unresolved V genes, and the cause of the others is not known. Recorded for this sample are around 210,000 clones; around 78% of them occurred a single time. Approximately 0.47% of the sample belongs to the ten largest clones. Sequences were obtained from PBMCs. These receptors came from a boy aged 5-17 years in good health and CMV-seronegative.

This clone has only one observation. The chain uses TRBV5-4 and TRBJ2-3; 10 bases align to TRBD2. The V and J ends lost 1 base and 5 bases, in that order; junction bases with no gene match: 7. Per the germline V gene, CDR1 is SGHNT and CDR2 is YYREEE (reference sequence). The CDR3 consists of 16 residues. The CDR3 is CASSLFLAGEGDTQYF. The CDR3 DNA follows: TGTGCCAGCAGCTTGTTTCTAGCGGGGGAAGGAGATACGCAGTATTTT.

The chain recombines TRBV7-8 with TRBJ1-1; D uncertain. Trimming removed 1 base from V and 8 bases from J, with 11 bases in between. This CDR3 comprises 13 residues. CDR1 is SGHVS and CDR2 is FQNEAQ in the germline V gene. The CDR3 DNA reads as TGTGCCAGCAGCTTAGTGGCAGGCAACGAAGCTTTCTTT. Translation: CASSLVAGNEAFF.

The chain is built from TRBV9 and TRBJ2-1; tentative D call: TRBD2 (6 bases). Germline CDR1 and CDR2: SGDLS and YYNGEE. This CDR3 region has 14 residues. V lost 2 bases and J 3 bases, leaving 9 bases between the germline ends. CDR3 protein: CASSVSGHYNEQFF. As DNA, the CDR3 is TGTGCCAGCAGCGTTAGCGGCCACTACAATGAGCAGTTCTTC.

The V and J genes are TRBV2 and TRBJ2-7; no definite D call. The germline V gene encodes CDR1 SNHLY and CDR2 FYNNEI. CDR3 length equals 14 residues. The V end lost 3 bases, the J end lost 2 bases, and 11 bases lay between the germline ends. CDR3 DNA sequence: TGTGCCAGCAGTGACCTATCTCTTACCTACGAGCAGTACTTC. Its protein is CASSDLSLTYEQYF. The full variable domain, its missing parts supplied by reference TRBV2 and TRBJ2-7, is EPEVTQTPSHQVTQMGQEVILRCVPISNHLYFYWYRQILGQKVEFLVSFYNNEISEKSEIFDDQFSVERPDGSNFTLKIRSTKLEDSAMYFCASSDLSLTYEQYFGPGTRLTVT.

This clone was seen more than once but under ten times. This CDR3 is CSAQTHTDRGDPYEQYF. The CDR3 DNA sequence: TGCAGCGCCCAGACTCACACCGACAGGGGGGATCCCTACGAGCAGTACTTC. This chain joins TRBV29-1 and TRBJ2-7; 9 nucleotides line up with TRBD1. V shed 7 bases and J 2 bases; nucleotides not matched to a gene: 18. CDR1 is SQVTM, CDR2 ANQGSEA, per germline. The CDR3 totals 17 residues.

This chain connects TRBV5-3 to TRBJ1-2, with unresolved D. TRBV5-3 is treated as an ORF (open reading frame) with a function not yet certain. Trimming removed 4 bases from V and 4 bases from J, with 17 bases in between. The CDR3 consists of 15 residues. The CDR3 DNA reads TGTGCCAGAAGCGTTGCGGGGAAGATGAGCTATGGCTACACCTTC. Amino acids: CARSVAGKMSYGYTF.

The chain recombines TRBV19 with TRBJ1-2, with a tentative D call TRBD1 (5 bases). The germline V gene encodes CDR1 LNHDA and CDR2 SQIVND (reference sequence). The CDR3 loop spans 14 amino acids. The germline V and J ends were trimmed by 10 bases and 0 bases, with 15 bases remaining between them. CDR3 region: CATAPLTANYGYTF. CDR3 sequence (DNA): TGTGCCACCGCGCCCTTGACAGCTAACTATGGCTACACCTTC.

The chain combines TRBV10-3 with TRBJ1-2, with D unresolved. The CDR3 length is 12 residues. Trimming took 0 bases from V and 6 from J, leaving 5 bases between them. Germline-derived CDR1 and CDR2 are ENHRY and SYGVKD. CDR3 sequence (DNA): TGTGCCATCAGTGAGTCCGGGAATGGCTACACCTTC. Amino acid sequence: CAISESGNGYTF.

V and J are TRBV2 and TRBJ2-5, with 9 bases identical to TRBD1. The CDR3 is 13 residues long. After removal of 4 bases from V and 5 bases from J, the junction contained 2 bases not matched to a gene. Germline loops: CDR1 SNHLY, CDR2 FYNNEI. CDR3 in amino acids: CASSGGTGETQYF. CDR3 in DNA: TGTGCCAGCAGTGGGGGGACAGGGGAGACCCAGTACTTC.

The chain employs TRBV13 and TRBJ2-5; 7 bases match TRBD2. Germline V lookup: CDR1 PRHDT, CDR2 FYEKMQ (reference sequence). V shed 3 bases and J 8 bases; nucleotides not matched to a gene: 9. The length of the CDR3 is 14 residues. DNA for the CDR3: TGTGCCAGCAGCTTCCAAAGGGAGGGCCATACCCAGTACTTC. This gives the protein CASSFQREGHTQYF.